This record covers a single T cell receptor beta chain. Clones were read by immunoSEQ multiplex PCR, and TCRdb kept only the in-frame ones, dropping some. The table records under 100,000 clones, more than 75% of them present only once. The data derive from a study of blood T cell repertoires in COVID-19. Trimming shortened V by 5 bases and J by 2 bases, and 13 bases separated the two germline ends. The CDR3 is 14 amino acids. The germline gives CDR1 SGHVS, CDR2 FQNEAQ. The chain has TRBV7-8 and TRBJ2-7, with D possibly matching TRBD2 (6 bases). The receptor was derived from a man aged 55 to 70 with acute or convalescent COVID-19. The sample consisted of peripheral blood. CDR3 protein: CASSRVEGPYEQYF. The CDR3 region has the DNA TGTGCCAGCAGCCGAGTGGAGGGCCCCTACGAGCAGTACTTC.